One and the same sample provided the 21 T cell receptor beta chains below, sequenced in a study of Graves' ophthalmopathy and Graves' hyperthyroidism. CDR3 regions of TCR beta were amplified from RNA transcripts. The first round was an RT-PCR with HTBI primers, and the second round was a multiplex PCR. TCRdb re-derived calls from the multiplex PCR reads in MiXCR, one entry per CDR3 protein. The repertoire holds about 400,000 distinct CDR3 sequences, with more than 20% as singletons. The sample comprised peripheral blood. These receptors originate from a woman aged 18-29 years with stable Graves' hyperthyroidism.

This clonotype was seen only a few times. The rearrangement links TRBV20-1 to TRBJ2-7, with 10 nucleotides matching TRBD2. CDR3 length: 12 amino acids. Germline CDR1 reads DFQATT; CDR2 reads SNEGSKA (reference sequence). The CDR3 sequence is CSGGLAEYKQYF. CDR3 in DNA: TGCAGCGGAGGACTAGCGGAATACAAGCAGTACTTC.

V and J are TRBV6-5 and TRBJ1-2, with 8 positions matching TRBD1. This CDR3 region has 13 residues. The V and J ends lost 0 bases and 10 bases, in that order; junction bases with no gene match: 4. CDR1 MNHEY and CDR2 SVGAGI come from the germline V gene. CDR3 protein: CASSYSRDRTYTF. CDR3 DNA sequence: TGTGCCAGCAGTTACTCCCGGGACAGGACCTACACCTTC.

This clonotype was seen ten or more times. V is TRBV10-3 and J is TRBJ2-7; 7 bases match TRBD2. This CDR3 has 18 amino acids. The V segment lost 4 bases and the J segment 1 base; nucleotides outside the gene matches: 16. CDR1 is ENHRY and CDR2 is SYGVKD in the germline V gene. The CDR3 DNA sequence: TGTGCCATCAGTGGTCGCGGGAGACGGGGGGAGATGTCCTACGAGCAGTACTTC. Translating it yields CAISGRGRRGEMSYEQYF.

V gene TRBV20-1 combines with J gene TRBJ2-5; TRBD2 might be the D (5 bases). CDR3 length equals 12 residues. V was cut by 3 bases and J by 4 bases, with 9 bases left in between. CDR1 DFQATT and CDR2 SNEGSKA come from the germline V gene (reference sequence). The CDR3 reads CSASPSPETQYF. Here the CDR3 DNA reads TGCAGTGCTAGCCCTAGCCCAGAGACCCAGTACTTC.

V is TRBV18 and J is TRBJ1-2; D unclear. Germline V gives CDR1 KGHSH, CDR2 LQKENI. Trimming pared 3 bases from V and 8 bases from J, leaving 19 bases between. The CDR3 totals 15 residues. CDR3 bases: TGTGCCAGCTCACCTTCGACCGGGCAATTCGGCGGCTACACCTTC. Translating gives CASSPSTGQFGGYTF.

This clonotype was observed many times. The chain combines TRBV19 with TRBJ2-7, with 9 positions matching TRBD1. The CDR3 is 14 amino acids. Trimming took 5 bases from V and 5 from J; bases not matched to a gene: 7. CDR1 LNHDA and CDR2 SQIVND come from the germline V gene (reference sequence). The CDR3 region is CASSPGTGFNEQYF. The CDR3 coding sequence is TGTGCCAGTAGTCCGGGGACAGGGTTCAACGAGCAGTACTTC.

This clonotype was observed a few times. This chain connects TRBV7-2 to TRBJ2-7, with D uncertain. The CDR3 length is 13 residues. V lost 1 base, J lost 7 bases, and 11 bases lay in between. The germline V gene encodes CDR1 SGHTA and CDR2 FQGNSA. The CDR3 spells CASSLGPSGEQYF. DNA of the CDR3: TGTGCCAGCAGCTTAGGACCAAGTGGGGAGCAGTACTTC.

The sample holds many counts of this clonotype. V usage is TRBV4-1 and J usage is TRBJ2-5; perhaps TRBD2 as D (5 bases). Germline CDR1 is MGHRA and CDR2 is YSYEKL. Trimming stripped 5 bases from V and 2 bases from J, with 21 bases between. This CDR3 is 17 amino acids long. The CDR3 sequence: CASSARSGIHPQETQYF. The CDR3 nucleotides are TGCGCCAGCAGCGCCCGATCCGGGATCCACCCGCAAGAGACCCAGTACTTC.

The chain is built from TRBV29-1 and TRBJ2-7; 7 bases are shared with TRBD1. Trimming at V came to 7 bases and at J to 0 bases, leaving 6 bases not matched to a gene. The germline V gene has CDR1 SQVTM and CDR2 ANQGSEA. The CDR3 is 13 residues long. In nucleotides, the CDR3 is TGCAGCGCCGACAGGGTCTCCTCCTACGAGCAGTACTTC. It yields the protein CSADRVSSYEQYF.

This clonotype was observed at least ten times. This chain links TRBV7-3 with TRBJ2-5, with TRBD2 identical over 7 bases. The CDR3 loop spans 14 amino acids. The germline CDR1 and CDR2 sequences are SGHTA and FQGTGA. With 4 bases clipped from V and 3 bases from J, the junction kept 5 bases outside the gene matches. CDR3 bases: TGTGCCAGCAGCTCTGGACTAGAGGAAGAGACCCAGTACTTC. Amino acids: CASSSGLEEETQYF.

This clonotype was seen at least ten times. V is TRBV10-3 and J is TRBJ1-2; D is possibly TRBD1 (5 bases). The V end lost 4 bases, the J end lost 6 bases, and 15 bases lay between the germline ends. The CDR3 contains 14 residues. Germline V gene lookup returns CDR1 ENHRY and CDR2 SYGVKD. In nucleotides, the CDR3 is TGTGCCATCAGTGGTTTTAGGGGACCACATGGCTACACCTTC. Translated, it gives CAISGFRGPHGYTF.

This clonotype was observed a few times. This chain joins TRBV18 and TRBJ1-1; D perhaps matches TRBD1 (5 bases). CDR1 and CDR2 (germline): KGHSH, LQKENI. Between the trimmed V and J ends, which lost 4 bases and 5 bases, there was a span of 14 bases. The CDR3 sequence is 14 residues long. The CDR3 protein is CASSRGGEGTEAFF. In DNA, the CDR3 is TGTGCCAGCTCACGGGGGGGGGAAGGAACTGAAGCTTTCTTT.

This clonotype was detected many times. The rearrangement uses TRBV11-1 and TRBJ1-1; possible D gene TRBD1, 5 bases. Per germline, CDR1 SGHAT and CDR2 FQDESV (reference sequence). The V gene lost 5 bases and the J gene lost 1 base, with 17 bases spanning the gap. The CDR3 extends over 16 amino acids. CDR3 DNA sequence: TGTGCCAGCAGCCCAAAAGGTCGGGGGGGGAACACTGAAGCTTTCTTT. This codes for CASSPKGRGGNTEAFF.

V gene TRBV7-2 combines with J gene TRBJ2-7; 11 bases map to TRBD2. This CDR3 has 19 amino acids. Trimming took 0 bases from V and 7 from J; bases not matched to a gene: 17. Germline assignment: CDR1 SGHTA and CDR2 FQGNSA. In DNA, the CDR3 is TGTGCCAGCAGCTTAGCTGCTCTTCGGGTCTCTAGCGGGGGGTCAGAGCAGTACTTC. It specifies CASSLAALRVSSGGSEQYF.

In this sample, this clonotype turned up once. The chain joins TRBV12-3 or TRBV12-4 to TRBJ2-2, with TRBD1 as a possible D gene (5 bases). There are 18 residues in the CDR3. V was cut by 4 bases and J by 1 base, with 19 bases left in between. The CDR3 spells CASSSVLSLTENTGELFF. CDR3 coding DNA: TGTGCCAGCAGTTCGGTACTAAGTCTGACAGAGAACACCGGGGAGCTGTTTTTT.

This clonotype was seen ten or more times. J is TRBJ1-6 and V is TRBV30; D gene ambiguous. CDR3 length equals 14 residues. From germline, CDR1 is GTSNPN and CDR2 SVGIG (reference sequence). Trimming removed 4 bases from V and 5 bases from J, with 12 bases in between. This CDR3 is CAWTGFSHNSPLHF. The CDR3 region has the DNA TGTGCCTGGACCGGGTTCAGCCATAATTCACCCCTCCACTTT.

This clonotype was counted ten times or more. V usage is TRBV7-2 and J usage is TRBJ1-3; no clear D. This CDR3 spans 14 amino acids. Trimming took off 2 bases at V and 2 bases at J, with 7 bases between the two ends. Looked up from germline, CDR1 is SGHTA and CDR2 is FQGNSA. The CDR3 DNA sequence: TGTGCCAGCAGCTTACAGAGTACTGGAAACACCATATATTTT. This codes for CASSLQSTGNTIYF.

This chain connects TRBV6-1 to TRBJ2-5, with 9 bases identical to TRBD1. V dropped 9 bases and J dropped 1; count of bases not matched to a gene: 3. CDR1 and CDR2 (germline): MNHNS, SASEGT. CDR3 length equals 13 residues. CDR3 sequence reads: CASRTGAQETQYF. The CDR3 bases are TGTGCCAGTAGGACAGGGGCCCAAGAGACCCAGTACTTC.

This clonotype was counted ten times or more. The rearrangement links TRBV20-1 to TRBJ2-7; 10 bases match TRBD1. The germline CDR1 and CDR2 sequences are DFQATT and SNEGSKA (reference sequence). Unmatched junction bases numbered 4, after V lost 4 bases and J lost 4 bases. The CDR3 has 13 amino acids. DNA for the CDR3: TGCAGTGCTACCGGGACAGGGGATTACGAGCAGTACTTC. Translated, it gives CSATGTGDYEQYF.

This chain links TRBV30 with TRBJ1-2; possibly TRBD1 for D (6 bases). Trimming removed 3 bases at V and 4 bases at J, with 18 bases between. The length of the CDR3 is 15 residues. Germline CDR1 reads GTSNPN; CDR2 reads SVGIG (reference sequence). For the CDR3, the DNA is TGTGCCTGGAGCCACCTGCGGACAGACCTCTATGGCTACACCTTC. It yields the protein CAWSHLRTDLYGYTF.

The chain couples TRBV20-1 to TRBJ2-7; 8 bases line up with TRBD1. This CDR3 has 14 amino acids. Germline V gene sequence: CDR1 DFQATT, CDR2 SNEGSKA (reference sequence). V lost 4 bases, J lost 3 bases, and 8 bases stayed unmatched. The DNA for the CDR3 is TGCAGTGCTACAAGGACAGGGAGGATCTACGAGCAGTACTTC. The encoded protein is CSATRTGRIYEQYF.